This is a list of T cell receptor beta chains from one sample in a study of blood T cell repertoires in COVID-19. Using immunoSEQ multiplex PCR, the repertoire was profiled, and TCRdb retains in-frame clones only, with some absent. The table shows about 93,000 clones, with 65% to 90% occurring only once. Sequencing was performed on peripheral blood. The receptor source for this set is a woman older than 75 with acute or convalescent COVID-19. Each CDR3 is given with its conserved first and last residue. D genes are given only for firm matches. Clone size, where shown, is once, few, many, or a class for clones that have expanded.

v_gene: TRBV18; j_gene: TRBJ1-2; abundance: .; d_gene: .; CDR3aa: CASSSRYGYTF; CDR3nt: TGTGCCAGCTCATCGCGCTATGGCTACACCTTC
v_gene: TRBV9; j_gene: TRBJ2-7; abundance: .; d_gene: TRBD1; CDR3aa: CASSVAGTGYEQYF; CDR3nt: TGTGCCAGCAGCGTCGCCGGGACAGGGTACGAGCAGTACTTC
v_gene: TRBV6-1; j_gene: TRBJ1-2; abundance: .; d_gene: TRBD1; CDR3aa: CASSERTGVVYGYTF; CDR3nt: TGTGCCAGCAGTGAAAGGACAGGGGTGGTCTATGGCTACACCTTC
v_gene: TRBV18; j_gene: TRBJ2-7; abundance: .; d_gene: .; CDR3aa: CASSPPDPDRAYEQYF; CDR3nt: TGTGCCAGCTCACCACCGGACCCGGACAGAGCCTACGAGCAGTACTTC
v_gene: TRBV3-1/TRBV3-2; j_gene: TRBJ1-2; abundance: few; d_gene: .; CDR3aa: CASRSIDRPTNYGYTF; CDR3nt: TGTGCCAGCAGATCAATCGACAGGCCGACTAACTATGGCTACACCTTC
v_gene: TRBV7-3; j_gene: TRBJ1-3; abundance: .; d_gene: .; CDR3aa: CASSSGWGNTIYF; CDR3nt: TGTGCCAGCAGCTCCGGGTGGGGAAACACCATATATTTT
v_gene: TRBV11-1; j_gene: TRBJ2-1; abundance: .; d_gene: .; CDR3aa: CASSLFQGYNEQFF; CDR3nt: TGTGCCAGCAGCTTATTTCAGGGCTACAATGAGCAGTTCTTC
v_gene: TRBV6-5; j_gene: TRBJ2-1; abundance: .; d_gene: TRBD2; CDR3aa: CASTLAGGGEQFF; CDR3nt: TGTGCCAGCACTCTAGCGGGGGGGGGTGAGCAGTTCTTC
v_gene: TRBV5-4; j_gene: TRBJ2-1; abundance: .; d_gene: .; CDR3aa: CASSLAAGSYNEQFF; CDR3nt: TGTGCCAGCAGCTTGGCCGCAGGGTCCTACAATGAGCAGTTCTTC
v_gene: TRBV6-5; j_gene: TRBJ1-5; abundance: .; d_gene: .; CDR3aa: CASRSTAGPQHF; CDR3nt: TGTGCCAGCAGGTCAACCGCAGGGCCCCAGCATTTT
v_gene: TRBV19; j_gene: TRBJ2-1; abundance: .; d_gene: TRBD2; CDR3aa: CASSITGGNNEQFF; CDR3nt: TGTGCCAGTAGTATTACGGGGGGAAACAATGAGCAGTTCTTC
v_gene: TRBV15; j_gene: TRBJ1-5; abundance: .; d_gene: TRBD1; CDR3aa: CATSDNRGGSNQPQHF; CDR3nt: TGTGCCACCAGCGATAACAGGGGGGGAAGCAATCAGCCCCAGCATTTT
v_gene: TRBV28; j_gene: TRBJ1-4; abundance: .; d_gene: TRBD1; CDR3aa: CASNLGGKGAEEKLFF; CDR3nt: TGTGCCAGCAACTTAGGAGGGAAGGGGGCAGAAGAAAAACTGTTTTTT
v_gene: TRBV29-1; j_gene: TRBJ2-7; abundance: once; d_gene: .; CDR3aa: CRLTGFNEQYF; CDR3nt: TGCAGACTTACAGGGTTTAACGAGCAGTACTTC
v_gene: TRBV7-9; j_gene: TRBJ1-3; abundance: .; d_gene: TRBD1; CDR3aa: CASSPSQGALGNTIYF; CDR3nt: TGTGCCAGCAGCCCGTCACAGGGGGCGCTTGGAAACACCATATATTTT
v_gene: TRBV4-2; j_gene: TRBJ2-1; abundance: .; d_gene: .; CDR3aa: CASAMSQVLSYNEQFF; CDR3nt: TGTGCCAGCGCCATGTCTCAGGTACTCAGCTACAATGAGCAGTTCTTC
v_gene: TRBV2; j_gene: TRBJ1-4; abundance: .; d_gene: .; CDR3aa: CASRLQGAWEKLFF; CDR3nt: TGTGCCAGCAGATTACAGGGCGCGTGGGAAAAACTGTTTTTT
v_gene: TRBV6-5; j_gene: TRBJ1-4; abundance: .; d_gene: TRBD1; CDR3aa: CASSSNNWGQAKLFF; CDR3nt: TGTGCCAGCAGTTCCAACAACTGGGGACAGGCCAAACTGTTTTTT
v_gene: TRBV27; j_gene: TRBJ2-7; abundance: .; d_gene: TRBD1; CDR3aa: CASSLEGWDRVSDEQYF; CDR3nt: TGTGCCAGCAGTTTGGAAGGATGGGACAGGGTGTCCGACGAGCAGTACTTC
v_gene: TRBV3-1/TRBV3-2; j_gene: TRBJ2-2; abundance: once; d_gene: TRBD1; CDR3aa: CASSQDRTGWTGELFF; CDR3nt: TGTGCCAGCAGCCAAGATAGGACAGGGTGGACCGGGGAGCTGTTTTTT
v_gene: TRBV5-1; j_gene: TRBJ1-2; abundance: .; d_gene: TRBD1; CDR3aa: CASSSRDRGPLGYGYTF; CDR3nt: TGCGCCAGCAGCTCTAGGGACAGGGGGCCCCTAGGCTATGGCTACACCTTC
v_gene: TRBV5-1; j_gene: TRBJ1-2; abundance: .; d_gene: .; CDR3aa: CASSLQQGHGYTF; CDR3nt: TGCGCCAGCAGCTTGCAGCAGGGCCATGGCTACACCTTC
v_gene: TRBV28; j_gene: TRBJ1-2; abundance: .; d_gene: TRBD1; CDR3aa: CASRDSLYGYTF; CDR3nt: TGTGCCAGCCGGGACAGCCTCTATGGCTACACCTTC
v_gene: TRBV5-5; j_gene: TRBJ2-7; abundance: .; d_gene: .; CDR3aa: CASSTNRVGIGEQYF; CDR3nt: TGTGCCAGTTCAACTAACAGGGTAGGAATTGGCGAGCAGTACTTC
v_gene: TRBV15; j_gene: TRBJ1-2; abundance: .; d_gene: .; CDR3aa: CATSRARQDHGYTF; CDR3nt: TGTGCCACCAGCAGAGCTCGACAGGACCATGGCTACACCTTC
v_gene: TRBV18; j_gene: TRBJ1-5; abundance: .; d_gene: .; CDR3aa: CASSLSEVLGQPQHF; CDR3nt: TGTGCCAGCTCACTATCGGAGGTCCTCGGCCAGCCCCAGCATTTT
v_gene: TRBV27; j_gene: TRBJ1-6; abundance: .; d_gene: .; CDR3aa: CASSSRAGYGSPLHF; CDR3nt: TGTGCCAGCAGTTCACGGGCAGGGTACGGATCACCCCTCCACTTT
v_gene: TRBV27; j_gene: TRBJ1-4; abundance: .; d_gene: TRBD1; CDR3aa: CASRRDRGEKLFF; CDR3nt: TGTGCCAGCAGAAGGGACAGGGGGGAAAAACTGTTTTTT
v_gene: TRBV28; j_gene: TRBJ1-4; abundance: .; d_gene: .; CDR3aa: CASRIQGRGEKLFF; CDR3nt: TGTGCCAGCAGAATACAGGGACGTGGTGAAAAACTGTTTTTT
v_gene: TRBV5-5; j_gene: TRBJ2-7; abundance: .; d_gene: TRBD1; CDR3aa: CASSRDRVHEQYF; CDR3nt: TGTGCCAGCAGCCGGGACAGGGTCCACGAGCAGTACTTC
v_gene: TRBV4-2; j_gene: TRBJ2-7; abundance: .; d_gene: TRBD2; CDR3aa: CASGIAGESYEQYF; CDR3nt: TGTGCCAGCGGAATAGCGGGGGAATCCTACGAGCAGTACTTC
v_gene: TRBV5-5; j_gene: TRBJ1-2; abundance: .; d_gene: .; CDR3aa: CASSPGYRSGYTF; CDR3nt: TGTGCCAGCAGCCCCGGATACAGGTCTGGCTACACCTTC
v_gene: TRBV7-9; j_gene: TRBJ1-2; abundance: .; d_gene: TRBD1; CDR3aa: CASSLSLQGYYGYTF; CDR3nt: TGTGCCAGCAGCCTATCCTTACAGGGGTACTATGGCTACACCTTC
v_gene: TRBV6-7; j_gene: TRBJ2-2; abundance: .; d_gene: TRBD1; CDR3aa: CASSYLTGGKTGELFF; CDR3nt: TGTGCCAGCAGTTACTTAACAGGGGGCAAGACCGGGGAGCTGTTTTTT
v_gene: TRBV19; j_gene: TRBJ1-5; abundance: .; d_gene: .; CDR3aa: CASSVGLWPQHF; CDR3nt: TGTGCCAGTAGTGTCGGACTGTGGCCCCAGCATTTT
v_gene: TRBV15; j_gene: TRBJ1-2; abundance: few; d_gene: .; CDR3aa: CATSRDTQGSYGYTF; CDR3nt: TGTGCCACCAGCAGAGATACGCAGGGGAGCTATGGCTACACCTTC
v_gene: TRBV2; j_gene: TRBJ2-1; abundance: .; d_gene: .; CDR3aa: CASSEAFLANEQFF; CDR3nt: TGTGCCAGCAGTGAAGCTTTTCTAGCCAATGAGCAGTTCTTC
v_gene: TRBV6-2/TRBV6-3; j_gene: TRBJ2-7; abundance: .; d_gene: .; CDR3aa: CASTPDRTPFNWGEQYF; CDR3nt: TGTGCCAGCACCCCTGACAGGACCCCCTTTAACTGGGGCGAGCAGTACTTC
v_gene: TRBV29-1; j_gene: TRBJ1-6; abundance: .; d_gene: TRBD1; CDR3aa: CSVIFEGATEIGSSPLHF; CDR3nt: TGCAGCGTTATATTTGAGGGGGCTACGGAGATTGGATCTTCACCCCTCCACTTT
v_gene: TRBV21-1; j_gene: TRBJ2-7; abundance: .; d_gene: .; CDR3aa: CASSKVEDRGCNEQYF; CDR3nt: TGTGCCAGCAGCAAAGTAGAGGACAGGGGTTGCAACGAGCAGTACTTC
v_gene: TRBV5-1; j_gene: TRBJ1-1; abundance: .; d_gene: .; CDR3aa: CASSPLGSGTEAFF; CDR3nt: TGCGCCAGCAGCCCACTCGGGTCGGGGACTGAAGCTTTCTTT
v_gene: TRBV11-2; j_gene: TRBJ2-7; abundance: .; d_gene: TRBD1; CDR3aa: CASSLGTGSYEQYF; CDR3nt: TGTGCCAGCAGCTTGGGGACAGGTTCCTACGAGCAGTACTTC
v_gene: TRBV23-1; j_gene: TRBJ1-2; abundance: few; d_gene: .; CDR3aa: CASTAGGAGDGYTF; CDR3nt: TGCGCCAGCACTGCGGGTGGCGCGGGGGATGGCTACACCTTC
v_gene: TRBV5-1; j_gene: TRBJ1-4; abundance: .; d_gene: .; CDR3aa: CASSLFGTSPVNEKLFF; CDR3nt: TGCGCCAGCAGCTTGTTTGGGACTTCTCCCGTTAATGAAAAACTGTTTTTT
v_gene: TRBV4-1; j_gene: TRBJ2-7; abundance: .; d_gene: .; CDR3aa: CASSRTHSSSYEQYF; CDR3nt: TGCGCCAGCAGCCGTACGCACAGCAGCTCCTACGAGCAGTACTTC
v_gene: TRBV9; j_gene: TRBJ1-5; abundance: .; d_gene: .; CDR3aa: CASSNEEGGQPQHF; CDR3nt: TGTGCCAGCAGCAATGAGGAGGGAGGCCAGCCCCAGCATTTT
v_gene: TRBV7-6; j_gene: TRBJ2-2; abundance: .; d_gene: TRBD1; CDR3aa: CASSFWDRDFATGELFF; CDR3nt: TGTGCCAGCAGCTTTTGGGACAGGGACTTCGCCACCGGGGAGCTGTTTTTT
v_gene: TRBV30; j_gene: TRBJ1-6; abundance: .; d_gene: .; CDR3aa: CAWSRFQGSPLHF; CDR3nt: TGTGCCTGGAGTCGCTTCCAGGGTTCACCCCTCCACTTT
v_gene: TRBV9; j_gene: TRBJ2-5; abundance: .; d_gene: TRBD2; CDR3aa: CASSRQAGGLVETQYF; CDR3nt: TGTGCCAGCAGCAGACAAGCGGGGGGTTTAGTTGAGACCCAGTACTTC
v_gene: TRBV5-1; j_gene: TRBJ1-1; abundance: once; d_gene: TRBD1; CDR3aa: CASSLDRGYNTEAFF; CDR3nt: TGCGCCAGCAGCCTAGACAGGGGGTATAACACTGAAGCTTTCTTT
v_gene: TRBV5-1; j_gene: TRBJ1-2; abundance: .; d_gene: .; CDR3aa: CASSSGESYGYTF; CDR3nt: TGCGCCAGCAGCTCGGGGGAGAGCTATGGCTACACCTTC
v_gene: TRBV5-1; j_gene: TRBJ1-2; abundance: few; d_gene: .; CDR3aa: CASSLLGAAGYTF; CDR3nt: TGCGCCAGCAGCTTGCTAGGGGCGGCTGGCTACACCTTC
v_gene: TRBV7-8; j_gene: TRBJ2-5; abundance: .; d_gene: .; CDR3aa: CASSLERGFQETQYF; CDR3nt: TGTGCCAGCAGCTTAGAAAGGGGATTCCAAGAGACCCAGTACTTC
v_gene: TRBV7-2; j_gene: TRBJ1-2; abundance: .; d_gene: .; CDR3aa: CASSASGKVNYGYTF; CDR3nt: TGTGCCAGCAGCGCTTCGGGAAAAGTGAACTATGGCTACACCTTC
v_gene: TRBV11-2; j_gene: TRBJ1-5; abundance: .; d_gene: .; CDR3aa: CASSPEGTSNQPQHF; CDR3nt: TGTGCCAGCAGCCCAGAGGGAACTAGCAATCAGCCCCAGCATTTT
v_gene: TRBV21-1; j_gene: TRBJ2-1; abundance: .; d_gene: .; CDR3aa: CASSPAHTGDSYNEQFF; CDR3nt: TGTGCCAGCAGCCCGGCCCATACCGGGGACTCCTACAATGAGCAGTTCTTC
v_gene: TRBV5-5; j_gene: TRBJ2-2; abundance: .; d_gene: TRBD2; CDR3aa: CASSLFGSGGSNTGELFF; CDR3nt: TGTGCCAGCAGCTTGTTTGGTAGCGGGGGGTCGAACACCGGGGAGCTGTTTTTT
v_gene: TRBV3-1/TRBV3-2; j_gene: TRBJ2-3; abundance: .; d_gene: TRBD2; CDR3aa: CASSPLAGEGDTQYF; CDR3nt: TGTGCCAGCAGCCCGCTAGCGGGGGAGGGGGATACGCAGTATTTT
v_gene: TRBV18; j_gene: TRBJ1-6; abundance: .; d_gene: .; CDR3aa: CASSRAGTYYNSPLHF; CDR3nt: TGTGCCAGCTCGCGGGCCGGGACATACTATAATTCACCCCTCCACTTT